This entry concerns a single TCR beta chain. The antigen remains unidentified. Treatment specified: roughly 10-day PBMC culture with coronavirus spike peptide pools or control peptides (ViraFEST assay). ViraFEST stimulated the growth of antigen-specific T cells using peptide pools and subsequently profiled their TCRs by sequencing. Once cultured roughly 10 days, CD4+ T cells underwent isolation by negative selection. CD4+ T cells that had been cultured provided DNA sequenced with the Oncomine TCR Beta short-read assay. TCRdb analysed the PCR reads with MiXCR anew, one entry per CDR3 protein. The sample contains 13,000 to 15,000 distinct CDR3 sequences, roughly 37% of which appear only once. The data were obtained in a study of vaccination and CD4 T cells after COVID-19. Study at large: Overlapping spike peptides of SARS-CoV-2, HCoV-NL63, HCoV-OC43 and HCoV-229E stimulated the cells. Study-level points and caveats: Convalescent patients' clones that were vaccine-specific were spike mono-reactive in 304 of 307 cases.

V was shortened by 4 bases and J by 6 bases, with 8 bases between the two germline ends. The length of the CDR3 is 12 residues. CDR1 SGHTS and CDR2 YDEGEE come from the germline V gene. This TCR came from a human donor who had recovered from COVID-19. This chain connects TRBV5-8 to TRBJ1-5, with D possibly being TRBD1 (6 bases). The sample taken for sequencing was CD4+ T cells from blood, cultured in vitro. The CDR3 nucleotides are TGTGCCAGCAGCCAGGGGATTCAGCCCCAGCATTTT. Protein product: CASSQGIQPQHF.